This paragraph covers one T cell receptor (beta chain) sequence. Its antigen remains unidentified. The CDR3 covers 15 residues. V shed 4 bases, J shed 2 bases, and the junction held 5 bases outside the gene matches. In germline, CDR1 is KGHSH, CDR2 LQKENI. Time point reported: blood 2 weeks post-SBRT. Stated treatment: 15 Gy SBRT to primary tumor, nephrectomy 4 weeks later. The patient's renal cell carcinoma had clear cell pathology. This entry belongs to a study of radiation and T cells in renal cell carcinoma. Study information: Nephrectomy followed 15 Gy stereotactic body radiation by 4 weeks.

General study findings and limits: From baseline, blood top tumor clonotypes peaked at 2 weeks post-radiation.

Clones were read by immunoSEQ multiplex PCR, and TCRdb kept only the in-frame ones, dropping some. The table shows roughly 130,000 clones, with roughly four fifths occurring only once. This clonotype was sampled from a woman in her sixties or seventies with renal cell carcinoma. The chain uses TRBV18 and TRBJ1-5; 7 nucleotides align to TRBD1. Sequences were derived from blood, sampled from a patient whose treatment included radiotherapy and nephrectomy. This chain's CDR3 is CASSLDRVGNQPQHF. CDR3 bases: TGTGCCAGCTCACTCGACAGGGTTGGCAATCAGCCCCAGCATTTT.